The T cell receptor beta chain under discussion was sequenced for a study of blood T cells in healthy people across ages. Concerning this clonotype: One end of the junction fails to match germline, which may point to a read error.

A second about 6 to 11 cycle PCR used barcoded and J-beta primers. A single record per CDR3 protein comes from TCRdb applying MiXCR to the 5' RACE reads. The sample shows 600,000 to 800,000 distinct CDR3 sequences, under 25% of them seen only once. The source material was blood. The receptor's source is a man aged 65 to 79 in good health.

The CDR3 spells CASSALAGREQFF. For the CDR3, the DNA is TGTGCCAGCAGCGCGCTGGCGGGACGAGAGCAATTCTTC. This chain connects TRBV7-3 to TRBJ2-5; possibly TRBD2 for D (6 bases). CDR1 is SGHTA and CDR2 is FQGTGA in the germline V gene. There are 13 residues in the CDR3.